The 28 T cell receptor beta chains below were found in one sample sequenced in a study of blood T cells in healthy people across ages. Through a sample-barcoded 5' primer and a J-beta primer mix, a second PCR was run for roughly 6 to 12 cycles. TCRdb reanalysed the 5' RACE reads using MiXCR and keeps one entry per CDR3 protein. The repertoire holds roughly 1,500,000 distinct CDR3 sequences, with almost 35% as singletons. Input material: blood. The receptors derive from a woman in her twenties or thirties in good health.

This clonotype was seen a handful of times. The chain employs TRBV20-1 and TRBJ1-1; tentative D call: TRBD1 (5 bases). Trimming took off 3 bases at V and 2 bases at J, with 7 bases between the two ends. The CDR3 has 12 residues. Germline V CDR1 and CDR2: DFQATT, SNEGSKA (reference sequence). The CDR3 sequence is CSASDRNTEAFF. The CDR3, as DNA: TGCAGTGCTAGCGACAGAAACACTGAAGCTTTCTTT.

This clonotype was observed once. This chain uses TRBV11-1 with TRBJ2-2; D might be TRBD2 (7 bases). Deletions cut 3 bases from V and 3 bases from J, with 20 bases between. This CDR3 contains 18 residues. The germline CDR1 and CDR2 sequences are SGHAT and FQDESV (reference sequence). The CDR3 DNA follows: TGTGCCAGCAGCTTCACCGGAGGGCGGGGGCGATACACCGGGGAGCTGTTTTTT. This translates into CASSFTGGRGRYTGELFF.

The chain couples TRBV12-3 or TRBV12-4 to TRBJ2-2; TRBD1 agrees at 9 bases. The V gene end was trimmed by 6 bases and the J gene end by 6 bases; junction bases not matched to a gene: 11. The CDR3 extends over 16 amino acids. CDR3: CASSPGTGFESGELFF. CDR3 DNA: TGTGCCAGCAGCCCAGGGACAGGGTTCGAATCCGGGGAGCTGTTTTTT.

This clonotype was counted ten times or more. The genes are TRBV29-1 and TRBJ2-3; 12 positions agree with TRBD2. The CDR3 runs to 15 residues. The ends lost 1 base at V and 4 bases at J; junction bases unmatched: 3. Germline V gene sequence: CDR1 SQVTM, CDR2 ANQGSEA. CDR3 DNA: TGCAGCGTTGAAGGGACTAGCGGGGCGGCAGATACGCAGTATTTT. The encoded protein is CSVEGTSGAADTQYF.

There are a few counts of this clonotype. The chain employs TRBV28 and TRBJ2-5; D remains unclear. CDR3 length: 14 amino acids. Germline CDR1 reads MDHEN; CDR2 reads SYDVKM. Deletions cut 2 bases from V and 5 bases from J, with 12 bases between. The CDR3 nucleotides are TGTGCCAGCAGTTTAGTGGGCAGCTCGGAGACCCAGTACTTC. Protein sequence: CASSLVGSSETQYF.

The table lists this clonotype with many counts. The chain joins TRBV4-1 to TRBJ1-6; tentatively, D is TRBD1 (6 bases). Germline loops: CDR1 MGHRA, CDR2 YSYEKL. Trimming stripped 0 bases from V and 10 bases from J, with 16 bases between. This CDR3 spans 16 amino acids. CDR3 region: CASSQDGGGIRSPLHF. CDR3 in DNA: TGCGCCAGCAGCCAAGATGGGGGGGGCATTCGGTCACCCCTCCACTTT.

The rearrangement links TRBV3-1 to TRBJ1-2; D ambiguous. V was pared by 1 base and J by 4 bases, with 13 bases between. This CDR3 is built from 15 residues. The V gene's germline CDR1 is LGHDT and CDR2 YNNKEL (reference sequence). This CDR3 is CASSQARTRAYGYTF. In DNA form, the CDR3 reads TGTGCCAGCAGCCAAGCGCGAACTCGGGCCTATGGCTACACCTTC.

The chain uses TRBV29-1 and TRBJ1-1; D is undetermined. V lost 5 bases and J 6 bases, leaving 10 bases between the germline ends. The CDR3 is 11 amino acids. Germline V gene sequence: CDR1 SQVTM, CDR2 ANQGSEA. CDR3 loop: CSVLGPSEAFF. The DNA for the CDR3 is TGCAGCGTTCTCGGACCATCTGAAGCTTTCTTT.

There are a few counts of this clonotype. The chain has TRBV29-1 and TRBJ1-1; no clear D. The germline V gene encodes CDR1 SQVTM and CDR2 ANQGSEA. The CDR3 runs to 11 residues. With 8 bases removed from V and 4 bases from J, the gap between germline ends came to 11 bases. CDR3 in amino acids: CSSSPGTEAFF. The DNA of the CDR3 is TGCAGCTCCTCCCCGGGCACTGAAGCTTTCTTT.

The rearrangement joins TRBV11-2 to TRBJ1-1, with D unresolved. The germline V gene has CDR1 SGHAT and CDR2 FQNNGV. The CDR3 has 13 amino acids. The V end was cut by 4 bases, the J end by 4 bases, with 10 bases between. The CDR3 is CASSSQLTTEAFF. For the CDR3, the DNA is TGTGCCAGCAGCTCACAACTTACCACTGAAGCTTTCTTT.

This clonotype was detected a few times. The V and J genes are TRBV10-3 and TRBJ1-4; D possibly corresponds to TRBD1 (5 bases). From germline, CDR1 is ENHRY and CDR2 SYGVKD. The CDR3 extends over 14 amino acids. V gave up 3 bases and J gave up 3 bases, with 8 bases separating them. CDR3 coding DNA: TGTGCCATCAGTGAATCAGGGTCTAATGAAAAACTGTTTTTT. Its translation: CAISESGSNEKLFF.

The chain recombines TRBV10-3 with TRBJ2-1, with a tentative D call TRBD2 (6 bases). The CDR3 runs 16 residues. The V and J ends lost 4 bases and 2 bases respectively, with 15 bases between them. Germline lookup yields CDR1 ENHRY and CDR2 SYGVKD. The CDR3 protein is CAISGGGPGAYNEQFF. CDR3 bases: TGTGCCATCAGTGGGGGCGGCCCGGGGGCCTACAATGAGCAGTTCTTC.

This chain joins TRBV28 and TRBJ2-7; 8 nucleotides line up with TRBD1. Germline CDR1 reads MDHEN; CDR2 reads SYDVKM. The junction had 7 bases not matched to a gene; V was cut back by 5 bases and J by 1 base. The CDR3 totals 15 residues. This CDR3 reads CASSTLQGVSYEQYF. The CDR3 region has the DNA TGTGCCAGCAGTACGCTACAGGGGGTTTCCTACGAGCAGTACTTC.

The rearrangement links TRBV9 to TRBJ1-1; no clear D gene. V was shortened by 3 bases and J by 1 base, with 19 bases between the two germline ends. CDR1 SGDLS and CDR2 YYNGEE come from the germline V gene. The CDR3 extends over 17 amino acids. This CDR3 reads CASSDGPVSPRNTEAFF. CDR3 nucleotides: TGTGCCAGCAGCGATGGACCTGTAAGTCCGAGGAACACTGAAGCTTTCTTT.

This clonotype appeared a few times. This sequence joins TRBV24-1 and TRBJ2-3; no clear D. CDR3 size: 15 residues. V lost 3 bases, J lost 0 bases, and 9 bases lay in between. Germline values: CDR1 KGHDR, CDR2 SFDVKD. CDR3 DNA sequence: TGTGCCACCAGTGATGCAGGCCGTAGCACAGATACGCAGTATTTT. This codes for CATSDAGRSTDTQYF.

This clonotype has more than one count but fewer than ten. The V gene is TRBV4-1, the J gene TRBJ1-4; D remains ambiguous. This CDR3 is built from 14 residues. Per germline, CDR1 MGHRA and CDR2 YSYEKL. V was trimmed by 4 bases and J by 5 bases, leaving 11 bases between them. The CDR3: CASSLSWVNEKLFF. In DNA form, the CDR3 reads TGCGCCAGCAGCCTGAGCTGGGTAAATGAAAAACTGTTTTTT.

V gene TRBV19 combines with J gene TRBJ2-3, with 7 bases lining up with TRBD1. CDR1 and CDR2 (germline): LNHDA, SQIVND (reference sequence). The V segment lost 0 bases and the J segment 2 bases; nucleotides outside the gene matches: 5. This CDR3 comprises 16 residues. Here the CDR3 DNA reads TGTGCCAGTAGTATAGAGCCGGGACAGCACACAGATACGCAGTATTTT. Translating gives CASSIEPGQHTDTQYF.

This clonotype showed up just a few times. The chain recombines TRBV4-1 with TRBJ2-5; 11 bases match TRBD1. V shed 4 bases, J shed 5 bases, and the junction held 15 bases outside the gene matches. Per germline, CDR1 MGHRA and CDR2 YSYEKL. The CDR3 runs to 18 residues. This chain's CDR3 is CASSRTGGSSGRRETQYF. In DNA form, the CDR3 reads TGCGCCAGCAGCCGGACAGGGGGCAGTAGCGGGAGAAGGGAGACCCAGTACTTC.

This clonotype appeared a few times. The rearrangement uses TRBV9 and TRBJ2-3; D might be TRBD2 (6 bases). The CDR3 extends over 15 amino acids. Germline V gives CDR1 SGDLS, CDR2 YYNGEE. Trimming took 2 bases from V and 6 from J, leaving 16 bases between them. The CDR3 DNA follows: TGTGCCAGCAGCGTTATAACGGGGGATACGGATACGCAGTATTTT. Amino acids: CASSVITGDTDTQYF. Supplemented by reference TRBV9 and TRBJ2-3, the full variable domain reads DSGVTQTPKHLITATGQRVTLRCSPRSGDLSVYWYQQSLDQGLQFLIQYYNGEERAKGNILERFSAQQFPDLHSELNLSSLELGDSALYFCASSVITGDTDTQYFGPGTRLTVL.

CDR3 amino acids: CSAATSGAYNEQFF. The CDR3 DNA reads TGCAGTGCCGCGACTAGCGGGGCCTACAATGAGCAGTTCTTC. The V call is TRBV20-1, the J call TRBJ2-1, with 11 bases matching TRBD2. V shed 6 bases and J 2 bases; nucleotides not matched to a gene: 3. The germline gives CDR1 DFQATT, CDR2 SNEGSKA (reference sequence). This CDR3 comprises 14 residues.

This chain links TRBV28 with TRBJ2-1, with TRBD2 matching 13 bases. V was pared by 5 bases and J by 7 bases, with 8 bases of the junction left unmatched. CDR3 length: 16 amino acids. CDR1 MDHEN and CDR2 SYDVKM come from the germline V gene. This CDR3 is CASSDAGTSGKNEQFF. The CDR3 DNA is TGTGCCAGCAGTGACGCCGGGACTAGCGGGAAAAATGAGCAGTTCTTC.

Many counts were recorded for this clonotype. The gene calls are TRBV10-3 and TRBJ2-7, with TRBD2 matching over 12 bases. The CDR3 consists of 12 residues. Germline-derived CDR1 and CDR2 are ENHRY and SYGVKD. Unmatched junction bases numbered 1, after V lost 9 bases and J lost 4 bases. The CDR3 reads CAITSGGYEQYF. The CDR3, as DNA: TGTGCCATTACTAGCGGGGGGTACGAGCAGTACTTC.

In regard to this clonotype: A junction end diverges from the germline sequence, so it may reflect a read error. The CDR3 DNA follows: TGCGCCAGCAGTTCTAGCGGGAGGGACAATGGGCAGTTCTTC. Translating it yields CASSSSGRDNGQFF. V and J are TRBV5-1 and TRBJ2-1, with 12 nucleotides matching TRBD2. The CDR3 contains 14 residues. Germline assignment: CDR1 SGHRS and CDR2 YFSETQ.

This chain connects TRBV29-1 to TRBJ2-5; tentative D call: TRBD1 (5 bases). Looked up from germline, CDR1 is SQVTM and CDR2 is ANQGSEA. V lost 5 bases, J lost 0 bases, and 13 bases lay in between. CDR3 length: 14 residues. The CDR3 DNA follows: TGCAGCGTTCATCAGGGCGCCCACCAAGAGACCCAGTACTTC. It yields the protein CSVHQGAHQETQYF. The full variable domain, in which reference TRBV29-1 and TRBJ2-5 provide the parts outside the CDR3, is SAVISQKPSRDICQRGTSLTIQCQVDSQVTMMFWYRQQPGQSLTLIATANQGSEATYESGFVIDKFPISRPNLTFSTLTVSNMSPEDSSIYLCSVHQGAHQETQYFGPGTRLLVL.

The J gene is TRBJ2-3, the V gene TRBV9, with unresolved D. The CDR3 length is 13 residues. V was shortened by 4 bases and J by 5 bases, with 11 bases between the two germline ends. CDR1 and CDR2 from the germline V gene are SGDLS and YYNGEE. The CDR3 is CASSQQVEDTQYF. In nucleotides, the CDR3 is TGTGCCAGCAGCCAGCAAGTTGAAGATACGCAGTATTTT.

The chain has TRBV5-1 and TRBJ2-5; 11 nucleotides align to TRBD2. Germline V gene lookup returns CDR1 SGHRS and CDR2 YFSETQ. The length of the CDR3 is 14 residues. The ends lost 5 bases at V and 5 bases at J; junction bases unmatched: 5. This chain's CDR3 is CASRATSGVETQYF. In DNA, the CDR3 is TGCGCCAGCAGGGCGACTAGCGGGGTGGAGACCCAGTACTTC.

A word on this clonotype: Because it lacks the conserved phenylalanine or tryptophan at the end, this CDR3 is likely a read error. The limits of the CDR3 on the DNA are not certain, so only TCRdb's listed CDR3 is given. The CDR3 sequence is CASSLLGTGKKMTYS. The V gene is TRBV27, the J gene TRBJ2-3; the table assigns TRBD1, which was not confirmed against the DNA. The CDR3 has 15 residues if both end residues are counted. The germline V gene has CDR1 MNHEY and CDR2 SMNVEV (reference sequence).

The V and J genes are TRBV30 and TRBJ1-6; possibly TRBD1 for D (6 bases). The germline V gene has CDR1 GTSNPN and CDR2 SVGIG (reference sequence). The V gene lost 3 bases and the J gene lost 10 bases, with 16 bases spanning the gap. The CDR3 runs 14 residues. The CDR3 coding sequence is TGTGCCTGGAGCCCCGGGACATCTTACTCACCCCTCCACTTT. It yields the protein CAWSPGTSYSPLHF.